A selection of T cell receptor beta chains follows, all from one sample in a study of chemoradiotherapy in HPV16-positive cancers. The repertoire was sequenced with immunoSEQ multiplex PCR; TCRdb's copy has only in-frame clones and lacks some. Among 3,500 to 4,000 clones listed, about 94% were seen once. The sample was taken from a patient who underwent chemoradiotherapy. The receptors shown here come from a human donor with HPV-associated anogenital cancer. CDR3s leave out the opening cysteine and the closing phenylalanine or tryptophan.

TRBV29-1	TRBJ2-1	SVSGASAKGPYNEQF
TRBV6-5	TRBJ1-2	ASSYGGGNYGYT
TRBV27	TRBJ1-1	ASSFMGGPLNPF
TRBV27	TRBJ2-1	ASSSGTSGMGYNEQF
TRBV19	TRBJ1-2	ASSIETGSYGYT
TRBV5-4	TRBJ2-3	ASSIGWRATDTQY
TRBV11-3	TRBJ1-5	ASSLGTGVQPQH
TRBV5-4	TRBJ2-1	ASSADYWGEQF
TRBV11-2	TRBJ1-2	ASSQGGALNGYT
TRBV29-1	TRBJ1-1	SVPIGGQPNTEAF
TRBV4-1	TRBJ2-3	ASSQETGRRTDTQY
TRBV7-9	TRBJ2-7	ASSLVGTGYEQY
TRBV11-2	TRBJ1-1	ASSSRVVGTEAF
TRBV11-2	TRBJ1-3	ASSLSFRDTIY
TRBV2	TRBJ1-5	ASSVLGGNQPQH
TRBV4-2	TRBJ1-6	ASSQEHPSLNSPLH
TRBV7-8	TRBJ1-1	ASSFRGQKLNTEAF
TRBV5-5	TRBJ2-5	ASSPMGVRPGETQY
TRBV5-8	TRBJ1-4	ASSGNLDRRQGEKLF
TRBV19	TRBJ1-4	ASSPAGAREKLF
TRBV7-8	TRBJ2-1	ASSFRNEQF
TRBV25-1	TRBJ2-1	ASSDPRAGYNEQF
TRBV18	TRBJ1-1	ASSTQGFDTEAF
TRBV29-1	TRBJ2-7	SAQSGGSEQY
TRBV13	TRBJ2-2	ASSSRQGKIGELF
TRBV19	TRBJ1-5	ASKTGLNQPQH